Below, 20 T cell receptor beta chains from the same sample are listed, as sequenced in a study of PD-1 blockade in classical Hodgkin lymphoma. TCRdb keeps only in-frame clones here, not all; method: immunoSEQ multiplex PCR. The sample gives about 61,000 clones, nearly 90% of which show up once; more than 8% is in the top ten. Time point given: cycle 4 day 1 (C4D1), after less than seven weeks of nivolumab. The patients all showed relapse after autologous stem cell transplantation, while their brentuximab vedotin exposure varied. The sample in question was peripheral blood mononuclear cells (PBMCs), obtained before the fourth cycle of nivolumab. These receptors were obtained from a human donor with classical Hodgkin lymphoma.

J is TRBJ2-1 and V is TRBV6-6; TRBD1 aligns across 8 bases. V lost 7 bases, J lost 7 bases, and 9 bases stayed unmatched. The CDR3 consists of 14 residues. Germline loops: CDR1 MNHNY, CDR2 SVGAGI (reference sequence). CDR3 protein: CASTAGQGRNEQFF. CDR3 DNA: TGTGCCAGCACCGCCGGACAGGGCAGGAATGAGCAGTTCTTC.

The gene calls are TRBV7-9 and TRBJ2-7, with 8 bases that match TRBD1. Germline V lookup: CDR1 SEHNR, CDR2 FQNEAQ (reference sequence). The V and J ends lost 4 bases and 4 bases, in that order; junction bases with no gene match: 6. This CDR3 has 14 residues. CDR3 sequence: CASSWGQAAYEQYF. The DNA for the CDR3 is TGTGCCAGCAGCTGGGGACAGGCGGCTTACGAGCAGTACTTC.

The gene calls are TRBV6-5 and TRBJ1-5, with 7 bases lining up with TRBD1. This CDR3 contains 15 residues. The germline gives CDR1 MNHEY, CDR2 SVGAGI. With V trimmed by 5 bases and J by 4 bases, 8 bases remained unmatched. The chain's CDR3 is CASSTVRGENQPQHF. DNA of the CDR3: TGTGCCAGCAGTACCGTCAGGGGGGAGAATCAGCCCCAGCATTTT.

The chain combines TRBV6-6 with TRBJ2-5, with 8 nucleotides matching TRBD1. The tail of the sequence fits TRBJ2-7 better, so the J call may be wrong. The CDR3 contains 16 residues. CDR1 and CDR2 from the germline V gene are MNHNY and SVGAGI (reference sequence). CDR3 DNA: TGTGCCAGCAGTGCCGCCGACCGACAGGGGAAATACGAGCAGTACTTC. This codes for CASSAADRQGKYEQYF.

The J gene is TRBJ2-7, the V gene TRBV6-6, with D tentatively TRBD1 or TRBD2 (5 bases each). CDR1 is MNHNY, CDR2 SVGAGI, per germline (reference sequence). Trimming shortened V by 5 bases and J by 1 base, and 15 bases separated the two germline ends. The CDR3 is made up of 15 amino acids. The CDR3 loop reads CASSPRDGRSYEQYF. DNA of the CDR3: TGTGCCAGCAGTCCCCGGGACGGACGATCCTACGAGCAGTACTTC.

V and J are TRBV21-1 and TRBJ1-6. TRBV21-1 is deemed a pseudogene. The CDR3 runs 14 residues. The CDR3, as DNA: TGTGCCAGCAGTCTCAGGGGGGGGAATTCACCCCTCCACTTT. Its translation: CASSLRGGNSPLHF.

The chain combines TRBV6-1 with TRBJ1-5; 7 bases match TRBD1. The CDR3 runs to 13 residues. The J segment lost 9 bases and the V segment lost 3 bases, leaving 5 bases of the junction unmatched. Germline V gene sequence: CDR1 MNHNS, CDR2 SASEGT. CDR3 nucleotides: TGTGCCAGCAGTGATACAGGGGTGAGGCCCCAGCATTTT. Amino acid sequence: CASSDTGVRPQHF.

The chain's CDR3 is CASSFDAGGYEQYF. Here the CDR3 DNA reads TGCGCCAGCAGCTTTGACGCGGGGGGGTACGAGCAGTACTTC. The chain employs TRBV5-1 and TRBJ2-7; 9 bases fit TRBD2. Germline loops: CDR1 SGHRS, CDR2 YFSETQ. V lost 2 bases to trimming and J lost 4 bases; unmatched junction nucleotides: 4. This CDR3 has 14 amino acids.

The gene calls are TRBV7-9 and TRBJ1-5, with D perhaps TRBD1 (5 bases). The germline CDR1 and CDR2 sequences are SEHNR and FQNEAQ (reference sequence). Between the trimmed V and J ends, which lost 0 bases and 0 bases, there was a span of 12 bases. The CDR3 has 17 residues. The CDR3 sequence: CASSLASGVNSNQPQHF. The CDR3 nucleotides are TGTGCCAGCAGCTTAGCTTCGGGGGTGAATAGCAATCAGCCCCAGCATTTT.

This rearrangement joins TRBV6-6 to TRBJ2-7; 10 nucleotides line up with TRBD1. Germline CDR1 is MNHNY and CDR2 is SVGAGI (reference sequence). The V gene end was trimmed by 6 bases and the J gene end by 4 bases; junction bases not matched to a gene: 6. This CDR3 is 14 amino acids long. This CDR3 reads CASRGDRGPYEQYF. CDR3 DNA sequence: TGTGCCAGCAGAGGGGACAGGGGCCCTTACGAGCAGTACTTC.

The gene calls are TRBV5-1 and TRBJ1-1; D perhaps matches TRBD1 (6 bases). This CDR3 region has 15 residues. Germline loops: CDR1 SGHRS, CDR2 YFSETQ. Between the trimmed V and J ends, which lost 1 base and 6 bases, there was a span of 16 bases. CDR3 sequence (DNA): TGCGCCAGCAGCTTGAGCGTCGGGGGCATGCCTGAAGCTTTCTTT. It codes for CASSLSVGGMPEAFF. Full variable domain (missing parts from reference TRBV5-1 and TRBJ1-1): KAGVTQTPRYLIKTRGQQVTLSCSPISGHRSVSWYQQTPGQGLQFLFEYFSETQRNKGNFPGRFSGRQFSNSRSEMNVSTLELGDSALYLCASSLSVGGMPEAFFGQGTRLTVV.

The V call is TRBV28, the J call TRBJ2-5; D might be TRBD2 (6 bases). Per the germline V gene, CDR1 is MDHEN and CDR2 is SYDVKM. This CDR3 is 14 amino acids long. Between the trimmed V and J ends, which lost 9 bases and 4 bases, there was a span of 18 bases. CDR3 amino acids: CASLGGTEIETQYF. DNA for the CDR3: TGTGCCAGTCTGGGAGGAACGGAAATAGAGACCCAGTACTTC.

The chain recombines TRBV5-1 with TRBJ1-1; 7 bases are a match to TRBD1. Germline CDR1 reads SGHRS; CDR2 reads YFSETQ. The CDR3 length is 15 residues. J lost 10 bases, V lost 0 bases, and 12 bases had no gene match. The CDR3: CASSLEARQGRRAFF. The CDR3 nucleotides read TGCGCCAGCAGCTTGGAAGCTAGACAGGGACGAAGAGCTTTCTTT.

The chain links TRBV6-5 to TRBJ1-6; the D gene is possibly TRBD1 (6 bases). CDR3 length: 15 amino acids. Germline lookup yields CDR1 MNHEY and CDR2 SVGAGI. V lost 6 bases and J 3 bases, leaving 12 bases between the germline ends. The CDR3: CASRNQGIYNSPLHF. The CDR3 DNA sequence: TGTGCCAGCAGGAATCAGGGGATCTATAATTCACCCCTCCACTTT.

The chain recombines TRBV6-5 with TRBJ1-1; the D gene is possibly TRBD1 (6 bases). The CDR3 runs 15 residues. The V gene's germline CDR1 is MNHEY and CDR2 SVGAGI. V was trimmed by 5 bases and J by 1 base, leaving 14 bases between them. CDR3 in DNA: TGTGCCAGCAGTAAAGACAGGATTGGGAACACTGAAGCTTTCTTT. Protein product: CASSKDRIGNTEAFF.

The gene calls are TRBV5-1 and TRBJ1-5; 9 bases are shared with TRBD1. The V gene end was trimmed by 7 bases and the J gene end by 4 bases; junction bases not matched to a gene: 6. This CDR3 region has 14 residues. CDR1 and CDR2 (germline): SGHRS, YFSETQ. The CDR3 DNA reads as TGCGCCAGCCGTCCCGGGACAGGGAATCAGCCCCAGCATTTT. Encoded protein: CASRPGTGNQPQHF.

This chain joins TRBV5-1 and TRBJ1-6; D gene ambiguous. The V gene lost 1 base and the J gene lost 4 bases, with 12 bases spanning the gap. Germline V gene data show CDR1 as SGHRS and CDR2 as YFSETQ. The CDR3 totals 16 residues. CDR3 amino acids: CASSLRGVEYNSPLHF. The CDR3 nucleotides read TGCGCCAGCAGCTTGCGTGGGGTAGAGTATAATTCACCCCTCCACTTT.

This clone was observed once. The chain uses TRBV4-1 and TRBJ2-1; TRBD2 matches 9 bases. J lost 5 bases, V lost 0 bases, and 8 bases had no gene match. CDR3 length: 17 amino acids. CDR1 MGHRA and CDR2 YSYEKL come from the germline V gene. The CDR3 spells CASSQDGAGGPDNEQFF. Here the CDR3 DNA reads TGCGCCAGCAGCCAAGATGGGGCGGGGGGGCCGGACAATGAGCAGTTCTTC.

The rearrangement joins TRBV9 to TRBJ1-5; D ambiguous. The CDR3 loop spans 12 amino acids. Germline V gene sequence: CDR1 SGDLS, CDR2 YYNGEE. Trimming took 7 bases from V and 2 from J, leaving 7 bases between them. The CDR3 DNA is TGTGCCAGCGGGCAGGGCAATCAGCCCCAGCATTTT. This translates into CASGQGNQPQHF.

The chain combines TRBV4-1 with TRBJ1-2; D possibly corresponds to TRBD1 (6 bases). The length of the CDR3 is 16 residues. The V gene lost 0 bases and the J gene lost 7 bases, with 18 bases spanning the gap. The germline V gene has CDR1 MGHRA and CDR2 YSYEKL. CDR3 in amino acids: CASSQENRAEIFGYTF. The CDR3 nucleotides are TGCGCCAGCAGCCAAGAGAACAGGGCAGAGATCTTTGGCTACACCTTC.